The 8 T cell receptor beta chains reported below all come from one sample, sequenced in a study of PD-1 blockade in classical Hodgkin lymphoma. Only in-frame clones appear in the TCRdb table, and some are missing; sequencing was by immunoSEQ multiplex PCR. The table records 20,000 to 30,000 clones, 91% of them present only once. Time point: newly diagnosed, previously untreated cHL patient sample. Researchers used magnetic negative selection to pull out pure CD4+ T cells from thawed PBMCs. The sample comprised CD4+ T cells from blood. These receptors were collected from a human donor with classical Hodgkin lymphoma.

This clone was counted only a few times. CDR3 protein: CASSGIRDGADTQYF. The CDR3 nucleotides read TGTGCCAGCAGCGGAATCAGGGATGGTGCAGATACGCAGTATTTT. This chain connects TRBV7-9 to TRBJ2-3, with a weak D call TRBD1 (5 bases). Trimming stripped 5 bases from V and 4 bases from J, with 16 bases between. The CDR3 totals 15 residues. The germline gives CDR1 SEHNR, CDR2 FQNEAQ (reference sequence).

The chain carries TRBV4-3 and TRBJ2-3; D might be TRBD2 (6 bases). With 2 bases removed from V and 3 bases from J, the gap between germline ends came to 18 bases. CDR3 size: 17 residues. The germline CDR1 and CDR2 sequences are LGHNA and YSLEER. This CDR3 is CASSQKPSGLLTDTQYF. The CDR3, as DNA: TGCGCCAGCAGCCAAAAACCCTCGGGACTTTTAACAGATACGCAGTATTTT.

CDR3 bases: TGTGCCAGCAGCCTGCGGGACAGGAACACCGGGGAGCTGTTTTTT. This gives the protein CASSLRDRNTGELFF. This rearrangement joins TRBV5-4 to TRBJ2-2; possible D gene TRBD1, 7 bases. This CDR3 is built from 15 residues. The V end lost 4 bases, the J end lost 1 base, and 11 bases lay between the germline ends. Germline CDR1 SGHNT, CDR2 YYREEE (reference sequence). The entire variable domain, with the rest obtained from reference TRBV5-4 and TRBJ2-2, is as follows: ETGVTQSPTHLIKTRGQQVTLRCSSQSGHNTVSWYQQALGQGPQFIFQYYREEENGRGNFPPRFSGLQFPNYSSELNVNALELDDSALYLCASSLRDRNTGELFFGEGSRLTVL.

This chain joins TRBV7-6 and TRBJ1-1; 7 bases are a match to TRBD1. The CDR3 is 13 residues long. Germline CDR1 is SGHVS and CDR2 is FNYEAQ. Germline trimming cut 3 bases from V and 6 bases from J; bases unmatched to any gene: 4. In nucleotides, the CDR3 is TGTGCCAGCAGCTTGACAGGGTCCGCTGAAGCTTTCTTT. Protein sequence: CASSLTGSAEAFF.

Only a few counts were recorded for this clone. J is TRBJ1-2 and V is TRBV7-2; D is possibly TRBD1 (6 bases). CDR1 is SGHTA, CDR2 FQGNSA, per germline. The V end was cut by 5 bases, the J end by 5 bases, with 12 bases between. This CDR3 contains 13 residues. Here the CDR3 DNA reads TGTGCCAGCAGCCTGACAGGATTTTATGGCTACACCTTC. It encodes CASSLTGFYGYTF.

This rearrangement joins TRBV9 to TRBJ1-3; D not certain. The germline V gene encodes CDR1 SGDLS and CDR2 YYNGEE. Deletions cut 2 bases from V and 3 bases from J, with 9 bases between. The CDR3 length is 14 residues. The CDR3 DNA reads as TGTGCCAGCAGCGTGTCTGGGAGTGGAAACACCATATATTTT. Translation gives CASSVSGSGNTIYF.

The chain recombines TRBV2 with TRBJ2-3, with a weak D call TRBD2 (5 bases). The V gene lost 5 bases and the J gene lost 4 bases, with 22 bases spanning the gap. CDR3 length: 17 residues. CDR1 is SNHLY and CDR2 is FYNNEI in the germline V gene. Here the CDR3 DNA reads TGTGCCAGCAGTCACTCCCGGGCCCGCGGGTCGGCAGATACGCAGTATTTT. Protein product: CASSHSRARGSADTQYF. The variable domain in full, with the rest retrieved from reference TRBV2 and TRBJ2-3, is EPEVTQTPSHQVTQMGQEVILRCVPISNHLYFYWYRQILGQKVEFLVSFYNNEISEKSEIFDDQFSVERPDGSNFTLKIRSTKLEDSAMYFCASSHSRARGSADTQYFGPGTRLTVL.

This chain uses TRBV7-3 with TRBJ2-2, with 7 bases fitting TRBD2. This CDR3 is 15 amino acids long. The V gene end was trimmed by 6 bases and the J gene end by 2 bases; junction bases not matched to a gene: 6. Germline loops: CDR1 SGHTA, CDR2 FQGTGA. The CDR3 region has the DNA TGTGCCAGCAGGGAACCGGGACTAAACACCGGGGAGCTGTTTTTT. Residues: CASREPGLNTGELFF.